Shown below are 15 T cell receptor beta chains from a single sample sequenced in a study of blood T cell repertoires in COVID-19. This table comes from immunoSEQ multiplex PCR, and its TCRdb copy is limited to in-frame clones, with some not included. The data show just over 300,000 clones, with 89% seen just once and over 9% held by the top ten. The material sequenced was PBMCs or T cells enriched from blood (not recorded which). The source of these receptors is a woman in her thirties or forties who had recovered from COVID-19.

This sequence joins TRBV9 and TRBJ2-2; 8 bases are shared with TRBD2. The CDR3 sequence is 15 residues long. Germline V gene data show CDR1 as SGDLS and CDR2 as YYNGEE. The V gene end was trimmed by 0 bases and the J gene end by 5 bases; junction bases not matched to a gene: 3. The CDR3, as DNA: TGTGCCAGCAGCGTAGGGACTAGCAAGACCGGGGAGCTGTTTTTT. Translated, it gives CASSVGTSKTGELFF.

This sequence joins TRBV7-2 and TRBJ1-3; D uncertain. The length of the CDR3 is 17 residues. The ends were cut back, 2 bases at V and 4 bases at J, with 18 bases in the middle. Germline V gene lookup returns CDR1 SGHTA and CDR2 FQGNSA. The CDR3 DNA sequence: TGTGCCAGCAGCTTAAACGGGCCTCGGGCGGGGGGAAACACCATATATTTT. This gives the protein CASSLNGPRAGGNTIYF.

The chain is built from TRBV7-3 and TRBJ2-2, with 8 bases aligning to TRBD1. V dropped 5 bases and J dropped 5; count of bases not matched to a gene: 19. CDR3 length: 19 residues. The germline CDR1 and CDR2 sequences are SGHTA and FQGTGA. CDR3 residues: CASSPGASAWTGSTGELFF. The DNA of the CDR3 is TGTGCCAGCAGCCCAGGGGCCTCCGCGTGGACAGGGTCGACCGGGGAGCTGTTTTTT. Variable domain in full (rest from reference TRBV7-3 and TRBJ2-2): GAGVSQTPSNKVTEKGKYVELRCDPISGHTALYWYRQSLGQGPEFLIYFQGTGAADDSGLPNDRFFAVRPEGSVSTLKIQRTERGDSAVYLCASSPGASAWTGSTGELFFGEGSRLTVL.

V and J are TRBV7-8 and TRBJ2-5, with 8 bases matching TRBD1. J gave up 6 bases and V 0 bases, and 9 bases lay outside the gene matches. From germline, CDR1 is SGHVS and CDR2 FQNEAQ. The CDR3 contains 16 residues. The CDR3 spells CASSLALARGRKTQYF. In DNA form, the CDR3 reads TGTGCCAGCAGCTTAGCGCTAGCCAGGGGGCGAAAGACCCAGTACTTC.

V gene TRBV19 combines with J gene TRBJ2-5; 11 bases align to TRBD2. Germline loops: CDR1 LNHDA, CDR2 SQIVND (reference sequence). J was trimmed by 5 bases and V by 6 bases; bases with no gene match: 8. The CDR3 has 15 residues. Written as DNA, the CDR3 is TGTGCCAGTAGAGATAGCGGGGGGGCCCGGGAGACCCAGTACTTC. Protein: CASRDSGGARETQYF.

The chain links TRBV7-3 to TRBJ2-5; 9 positions match TRBD2. V dropped 4 bases and J dropped 4; count of bases not matched to a gene: 10. The CDR3 totals 16 residues. CDR1 and CDR2 from the germline V gene are SGHTA and FQGTGA. This CDR3 reads CASSSTGLARGETQYF. The DNA for the CDR3 is TGTGCCAGCAGCTCTACGGGACTAGCAAGGGGAGAGACCCAGTACTTC.

This chain links TRBV7-2 with TRBJ2-3; no reliable D call. The ends were cut back, 5 bases at V and 0 bases at J, with 9 bases in the middle. The length of the CDR3 is 14 residues. Germline-derived CDR1 and CDR2 are SGHTA and FQGNSA. CDR3 amino acids: CASSPVISTDTQYF. The CDR3 coding sequence is TGTGCCAGCAGCCCGGTGATAAGCACAGATACGCAGTATTTT.

This clone showed up just once. The gene calls are TRBV4-1 and TRBJ1-2, with D uncertain. With 0 bases removed from V and 3 bases from J, the gap between germline ends came to 14 bases. Germline CDR1 is MGHRA and CDR2 is YSYEKL. CDR3 size: 16 residues. DNA of the CDR3: TGCGCCAGCAGCCAAGATTTGTACCTCTCGGACTATGGCTACACCTTC. Translated: CASSQDLYLSDYGYTF.

The chain employs TRBV5-1 and TRBJ2-1; 7 bases match TRBD2. Germline CDR1 is SGHRS and CDR2 is YFSETQ. CDR3 length: 14 amino acids. V shed 4 bases, J shed 6 bases, and the junction held 7 bases outside the gene matches. The CDR3 is CASSAGLNGNEQFF. The CDR3 DNA follows: TGCGCCAGCAGCGCGGGACTAAACGGCAATGAGCAGTTCTTC. Variable domain in full (rest from reference TRBV5-1 and TRBJ2-1): KAGVTQTPRYLIKTRGQQVTLSCSPISGHRSVSWYQQTPGQGLQFLFEYFSETQRNKGNFPGRFSGRQFSNSRSEMNVSTLELGDSALYLCASSAGLNGNEQFFGPGTRLTVL.

This clone has only one observation. This chain uses TRBV5-1 with TRBJ2-4, with D tentatively TRBD2 (5 bases). Trimming left V 4 bases short and J 5 bases short, with 16 bases between. CDR1 and CDR2 (germline): SGHRS, YFSETQ. The CDR3 consists of 15 residues. This CDR3 reads CASSPEATLQNIQYF. Written as DNA, the CDR3 is TGCGCCAGCAGCCCGGAGGCAACCCTACAAAACATTCAGTACTTC.

In nucleotides, the CDR3 is TGTGCCAGCAGTAGACAGGGGAAAGAAAAACTGTTTTTT. Translation gives CASSRQGKEKLFF. V is TRBV28 and J is TRBJ1-4; TRBD1 matches 8 bases. Germline assignment: CDR1 MDHEN and CDR2 SYDVKM. Unmatched junction bases numbered 4, after V lost 5 bases and J lost 8 bases. The CDR3 loop spans 13 amino acids.

The V and J genes are TRBV7-8 and TRBJ2-2, with a possible D match to TRBD1 (5 bases). V was trimmed by 5 bases and J by 3 bases, leaving 10 bases between them. From germline, CDR1 is SGHVS and CDR2 FQNEAQ. This CDR3 contains 14 residues. CDR3 in amino acids: CASSRDSDTGELFF. The CDR3 bases are TGTGCCAGCAGCAGAGACAGTGACACCGGGGAGCTGTTTTTT.

The J gene is TRBJ2-2, the V gene TRBV30; no reliable D call. This CDR3 is 15 amino acids long. Trimming left V 0 bases short and J 2 bases short, with 10 bases between. Germline V gives CDR1 GTSNPN, CDR2 SVGIG (reference sequence). The CDR3 spells CAWSVLRQNTGELFF. In DNA, the CDR3 is TGTGCCTGGAGTGTACTACGGCAAAACACCGGGGAGCTGTTTTTT.

The chain links TRBV28 to TRBJ1-5, with a weak D call TRBD1 (6 bases). The germline V gene has CDR1 MDHEN and CDR2 SYDVKM. This CDR3 has 12 amino acids. The ends were cut back, 6 bases at V and 5 bases at J, with 8 bases in the middle. The CDR3 nucleotides are TGTGCCAGCAGGGACAGAGATCAGCCCCAGCATTTT. Its protein is CASRDRDQPQHF.

J is TRBJ1-3 and V is TRBV7-2, with D uncertain. The CDR3 consists of 14 residues. Trimming removed 7 bases from V and 0 bases from J, with 10 bases in between. CDR1 and CDR2 (germline): SGHTA, FQGNSA. In DNA, the CDR3 is TGTGCCAGCACGCACGGGAGCTCTGGAAACACCATATATTTT. Translated: CASTHGSSGNTIYF.